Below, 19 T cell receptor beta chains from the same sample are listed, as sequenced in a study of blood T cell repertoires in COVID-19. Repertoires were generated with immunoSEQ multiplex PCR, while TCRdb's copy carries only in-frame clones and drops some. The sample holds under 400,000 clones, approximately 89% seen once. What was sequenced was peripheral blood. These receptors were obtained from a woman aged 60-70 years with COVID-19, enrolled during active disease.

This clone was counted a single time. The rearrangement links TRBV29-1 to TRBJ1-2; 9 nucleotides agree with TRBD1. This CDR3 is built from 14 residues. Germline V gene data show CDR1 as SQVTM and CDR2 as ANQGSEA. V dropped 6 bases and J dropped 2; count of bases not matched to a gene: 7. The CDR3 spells CSVGQGTTNYGYTF. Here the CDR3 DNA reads TGCAGCGTCGGACAGGGGACGACAAACTATGGCTACACCTTC. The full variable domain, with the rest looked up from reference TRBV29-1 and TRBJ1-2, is SAVISQKPSRDICQRGTSLTIQCQVDSQVTMMFWYRQQPGQSLTLIATANQGSEATYESGFVIDKFPISRPNLTFSTLTVSNMSPEDSSIYLCSVGQGTTNYGYTFGSGTRLTVV.

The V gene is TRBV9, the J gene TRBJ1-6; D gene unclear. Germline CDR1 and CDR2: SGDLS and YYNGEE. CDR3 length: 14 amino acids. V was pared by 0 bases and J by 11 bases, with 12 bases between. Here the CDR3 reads CASSVAQSDTPLHF. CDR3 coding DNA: TGTGCCAGCAGCGTAGCTCAGAGCGATACACCCCTCCACTTT. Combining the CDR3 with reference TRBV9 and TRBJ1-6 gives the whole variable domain DSGVTQTPKHLITATGQRVTLRCSPRSGDLSVYWYQQSLDQGLQFLIQYYNGEERAKGNILERFSAQQFPDLHSELNLSSLELGDSALYFCASSVAQSDTPLHFGNGTRLTVT.

In DNA form, the CDR3 reads TGTGCCAGCTCAATCCCCGGAGTTCGCACTGAAGCTTTCTTT. It is translated as CASSIPGVRTEAFF. The rearrangement links TRBV18 to TRBJ1-1, with D uncertain. V was trimmed by 5 bases and J by 4 bases, leaving 14 bases between them. The CDR3 extends over 14 amino acids. Germline CDR1 KGHSH, CDR2 LQKENI.

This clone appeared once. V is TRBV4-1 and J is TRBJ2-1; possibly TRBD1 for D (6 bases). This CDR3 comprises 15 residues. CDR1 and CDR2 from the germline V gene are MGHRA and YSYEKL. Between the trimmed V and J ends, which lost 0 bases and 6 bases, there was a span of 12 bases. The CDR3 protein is CASSQEGLGANEQFF. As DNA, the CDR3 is TGCGCCAGCAGCCAAGAGGGCCTGGGGGCCAATGAGCAGTTCTTC.

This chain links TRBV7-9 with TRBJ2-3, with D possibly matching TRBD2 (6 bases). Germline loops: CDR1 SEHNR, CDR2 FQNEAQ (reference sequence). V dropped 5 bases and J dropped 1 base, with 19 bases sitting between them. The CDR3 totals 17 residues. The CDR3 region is CASSLPPSRGGTDTQYF. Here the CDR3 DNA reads TGTGCCAGCAGCCTTCCCCCCTCCCGCGGGGGCACAGATACGCAGTATTTT.

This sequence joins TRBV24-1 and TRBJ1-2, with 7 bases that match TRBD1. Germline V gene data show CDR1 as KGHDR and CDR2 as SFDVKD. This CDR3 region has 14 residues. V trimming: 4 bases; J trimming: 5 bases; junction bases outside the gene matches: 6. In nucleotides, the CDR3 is TGTGCCACCAGTGACCGGGACAGATATTATGGCTACACCTTC. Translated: CATSDRDRYYGYTF.

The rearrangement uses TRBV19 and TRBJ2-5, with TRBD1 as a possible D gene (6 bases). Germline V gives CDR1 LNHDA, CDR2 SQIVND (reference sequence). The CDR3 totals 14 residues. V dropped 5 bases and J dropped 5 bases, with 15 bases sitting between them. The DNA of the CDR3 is TGTGCCAGTAGTCCCACAGGGCGTAGGGAGACCCAGTACTTC. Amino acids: CASSPTGRRETQYF.

CDR3 in amino acids: CASISHPTMNTEAFF. DNA for the CDR3: TGTGCCAGCATTTCTCACCCAACAATGAACACTGAAGCTTTCTTT. The chain links TRBV28 to TRBJ1-1; D not resolved. Trimming shortened V by 7 bases and J by 0 bases, and 15 bases separated the two germline ends. The CDR3 has 15 residues. From germline, CDR1 is MDHEN and CDR2 SYDVKM.

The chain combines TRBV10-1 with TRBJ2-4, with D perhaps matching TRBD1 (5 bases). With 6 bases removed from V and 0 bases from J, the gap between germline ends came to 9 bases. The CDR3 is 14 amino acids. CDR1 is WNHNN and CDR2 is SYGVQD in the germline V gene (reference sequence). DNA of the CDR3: TGCGCCAGCAGCGACAGTCTAGCCAAAAACATTCAGTACTTC. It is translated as CASSDSLAKNIQYF.

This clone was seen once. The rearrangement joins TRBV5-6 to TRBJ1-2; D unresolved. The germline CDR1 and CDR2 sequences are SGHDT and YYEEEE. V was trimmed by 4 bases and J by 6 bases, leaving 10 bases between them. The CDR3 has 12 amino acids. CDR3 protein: CASSLAGNGYTF. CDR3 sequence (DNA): TGTGCCAGCAGCCTGGCGGGGAATGGCTACACCTTC.

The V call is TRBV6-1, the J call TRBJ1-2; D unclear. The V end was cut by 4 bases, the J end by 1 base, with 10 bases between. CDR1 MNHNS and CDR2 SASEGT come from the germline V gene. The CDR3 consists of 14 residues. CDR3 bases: TGTGCCAGCAGTGGTACCGGGTTTAACTATGGCTACACCTTC. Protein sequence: CASSGTGFNYGYTF.

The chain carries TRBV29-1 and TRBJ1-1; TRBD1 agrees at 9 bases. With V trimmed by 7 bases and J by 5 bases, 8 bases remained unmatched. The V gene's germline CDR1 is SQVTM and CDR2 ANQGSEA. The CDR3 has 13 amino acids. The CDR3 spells CSAETGGVTEAFF. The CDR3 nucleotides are TGCAGCGCTGAGACAGGGGGGGTAACTGAAGCTTTCTTT.

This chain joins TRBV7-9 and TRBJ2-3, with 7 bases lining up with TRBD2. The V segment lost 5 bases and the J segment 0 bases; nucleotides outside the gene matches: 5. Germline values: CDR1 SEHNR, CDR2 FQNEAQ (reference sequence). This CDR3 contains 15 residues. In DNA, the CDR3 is TGTGCCAGCAGCCCCAAGGGAGGGAGCACAGATACGCAGTATTTT. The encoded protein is CASSPKGGSTDTQYF.

The CDR3 loop is CASSVRDRGKGSGNTIYF. DNA for the CDR3: TGTGCCAGCAGTGTCCGGGACAGGGGCAAAGGATCTGGAAACACCATATATTTT. V is TRBV6-1 and J is TRBJ1-3, with 10 bases lining up with TRBD1. The CDR3 has 18 residues. Unmatched junction bases numbered 10, after V lost 4 bases and J lost 1 base. Germline CDR1 is MNHNS and CDR2 is SASEGT.

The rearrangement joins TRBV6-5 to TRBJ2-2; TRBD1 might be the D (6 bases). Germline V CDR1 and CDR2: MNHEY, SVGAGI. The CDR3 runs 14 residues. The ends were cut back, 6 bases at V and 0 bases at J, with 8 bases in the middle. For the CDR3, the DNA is TGTGCCAGCAGGGACAGACCGAACACCGGGGAGCTGTTTTTT. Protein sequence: CASRDRPNTGELFF.

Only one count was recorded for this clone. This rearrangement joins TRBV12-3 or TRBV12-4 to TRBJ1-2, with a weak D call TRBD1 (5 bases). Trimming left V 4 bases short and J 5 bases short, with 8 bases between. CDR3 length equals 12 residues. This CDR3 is CASSSTVYGYTF. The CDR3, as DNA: TGTGCCAGCAGTTCGACAGTATATGGCTACACCTTC.

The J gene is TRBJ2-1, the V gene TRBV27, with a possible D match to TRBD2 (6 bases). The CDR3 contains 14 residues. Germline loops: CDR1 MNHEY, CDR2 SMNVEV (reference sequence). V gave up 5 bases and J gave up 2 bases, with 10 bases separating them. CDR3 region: CASSRGLAYNEQFF. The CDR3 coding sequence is TGTGCCAGCAGTCGGGGGTTAGCCTACAATGAGCAGTTCTTC.

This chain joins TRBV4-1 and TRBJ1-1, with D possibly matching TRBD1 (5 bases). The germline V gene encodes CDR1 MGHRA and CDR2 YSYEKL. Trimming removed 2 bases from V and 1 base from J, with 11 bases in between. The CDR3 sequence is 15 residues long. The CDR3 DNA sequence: TGCGCCAGCAGCCAACCTCTAGGGGCGAACACTGAAGCTTTCTTT. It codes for CASSQPLGANTEAFF.

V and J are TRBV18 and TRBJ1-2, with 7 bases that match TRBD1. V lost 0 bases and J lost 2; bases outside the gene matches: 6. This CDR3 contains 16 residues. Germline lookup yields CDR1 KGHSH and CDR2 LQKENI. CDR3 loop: CASSPPGQRQNYGYTF. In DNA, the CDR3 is TGTGCCAGCTCACCACCGGGACAGAGACAGAACTATGGCTACACCTTC.